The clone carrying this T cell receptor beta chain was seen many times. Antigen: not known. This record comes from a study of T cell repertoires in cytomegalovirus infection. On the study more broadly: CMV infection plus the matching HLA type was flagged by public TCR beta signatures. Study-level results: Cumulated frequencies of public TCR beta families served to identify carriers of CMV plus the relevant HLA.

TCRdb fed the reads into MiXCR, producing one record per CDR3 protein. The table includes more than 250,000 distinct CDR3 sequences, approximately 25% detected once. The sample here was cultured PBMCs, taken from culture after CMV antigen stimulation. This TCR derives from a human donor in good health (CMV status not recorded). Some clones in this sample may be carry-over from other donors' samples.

The CDR3 protein is CASSSGQLQETQYF. CDR3 nucleotide sequence: TGTGCCAGCAGCTCGGGACAGCTACAAGAGACCCAGTACTTC. The V and J genes are TRBV7-9 and TRBJ2-5; TRBD1 agrees at 7 bases. Germline V gives CDR1 SEHNR, CDR2 FQNEAQ (reference sequence). After removal of 4 bases from V and 2 bases from J, the junction contained 4 bases not matched to a gene. This CDR3 contains 14 residues.